A selection of T cell receptor beta chains follows, all from one sample in a study of T cell changes during pregnancy in multiple sclerosis. The data were produced by immunoSEQ multiplex PCR, yet TCRdb's version contains in-frame clones alone and is incomplete. The table shows more than 10,000 clones, with approximately 91% occurring only once. Sample: CD8+ T cells from peripheral blood mononuclear cells, taken in the first trimester of pregnancy. The receptors were gathered from a female donor with multiple sclerosis, enrolled in a pregnancy study. Both conserved end residues are part of each CDR3. Fields, in order: V gene, J gene, CDR3 protein.

v_gene: TRBV7-7
j_gene: TRBJ2-5
CDR3aa: CASSPRTSGIKLGQETQYF

v_gene: TRBV30
j_gene: TRBJ2-2
CDR3aa: CAWSTGRDTGELFF

v_gene: TRBV13
j_gene: TRBJ2-7
CDR3aa: CASSSSLAGEYEQYF

v_gene: TRBV19
j_gene: TRBJ1-1
CDR3aa: CASSIVPGGNTEAFF

v_gene: TRBV7-9
j_gene: TRBJ1-1
CDR3aa: CASRPGGQGTEAFF

v_gene: TRBV7-9
j_gene: TRBJ2-3
CDR3aa: CASGLGIDTQYF

v_gene: TRBV2
j_gene: TRBJ1-2
CDR3aa: CASSRTGCTF

v_gene: TRBV5-5
j_gene: TRBJ2-7
CDR3aa: CASSFLRTAPYEQYF

v_gene: TRBV6-4
j_gene: TRBJ2-3
CDR3aa: CASSERGSTDTQYF

v_gene: TRBV25-1
j_gene: TRBJ2-1
CDR3aa: CASSDETRGLYYNEQFF

v_gene: TRBV28
j_gene: TRBJ2-2
CDR3aa: CASLPRTGKLFF

v_gene: TRBV18
j_gene: TRBJ1-2
CDR3aa: CASSPPGDYGYTF

v_gene: TRBV6-4
j_gene: TRBJ2-1
CDR3aa: CASSVLTGVNEQFF

v_gene: TRBV11-2
j_gene: TRBJ2-7
CDR3aa: CASSLDFRGLSREQYF

v_gene: TRBV9
j_gene: TRBJ1-4
CDR3aa: CASSPLTAPAANEKLFF

v_gene: TRBV19
j_gene: TRBJ1-5
CDR3aa: CASSMASYSNQPQHF

v_gene: TRBV4-1
j_gene: TRBJ1-1
CDR3aa: CASSPGEGVIMNTEAFF

v_gene: TRBV5-4
j_gene: TRBJ2-7
CDR3aa: CASSLAVSSYEQYF

v_gene: TRBV9
j_gene: TRBJ1-2
CDR3aa: CASSVGTPRLYGYTF

v_gene: TRBV28
j_gene: TRBJ2-3
CDR3aa: CASSLFGTGDTDTQYF

v_gene: TRBV15
j_gene: TRBJ2-3
CDR3aa: CATSRDFALAGGPADTQYF

v_gene: TRBV7-3
j_gene: TRBJ2-1
CDR3aa: CASSLRGVAGTQFF

v_gene: TRBV4-3
j_gene: TRBJ2-7
CDR3aa: CASSQDTGTGKYEQYF

v_gene: TRBV19
j_gene: TRBJ1-1
CDR3aa: CASSIPGNTEAFF